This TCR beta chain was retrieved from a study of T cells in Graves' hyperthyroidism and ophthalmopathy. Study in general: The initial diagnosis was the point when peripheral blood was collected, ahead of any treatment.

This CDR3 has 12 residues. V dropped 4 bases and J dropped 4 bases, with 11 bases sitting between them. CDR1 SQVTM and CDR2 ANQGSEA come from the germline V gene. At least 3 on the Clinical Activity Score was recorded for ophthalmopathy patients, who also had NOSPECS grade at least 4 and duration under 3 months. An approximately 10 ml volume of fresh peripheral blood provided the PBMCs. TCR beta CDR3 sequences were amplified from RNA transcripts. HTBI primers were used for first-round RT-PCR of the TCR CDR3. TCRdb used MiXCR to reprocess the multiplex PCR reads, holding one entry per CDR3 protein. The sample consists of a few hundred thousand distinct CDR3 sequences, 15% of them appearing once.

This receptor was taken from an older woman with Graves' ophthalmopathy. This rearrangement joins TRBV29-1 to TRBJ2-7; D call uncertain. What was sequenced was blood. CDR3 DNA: TGCAGCGTTGGTGTAAGTCAGTACGAGCAGTACTTC. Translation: CSVGVSQYEQYF.